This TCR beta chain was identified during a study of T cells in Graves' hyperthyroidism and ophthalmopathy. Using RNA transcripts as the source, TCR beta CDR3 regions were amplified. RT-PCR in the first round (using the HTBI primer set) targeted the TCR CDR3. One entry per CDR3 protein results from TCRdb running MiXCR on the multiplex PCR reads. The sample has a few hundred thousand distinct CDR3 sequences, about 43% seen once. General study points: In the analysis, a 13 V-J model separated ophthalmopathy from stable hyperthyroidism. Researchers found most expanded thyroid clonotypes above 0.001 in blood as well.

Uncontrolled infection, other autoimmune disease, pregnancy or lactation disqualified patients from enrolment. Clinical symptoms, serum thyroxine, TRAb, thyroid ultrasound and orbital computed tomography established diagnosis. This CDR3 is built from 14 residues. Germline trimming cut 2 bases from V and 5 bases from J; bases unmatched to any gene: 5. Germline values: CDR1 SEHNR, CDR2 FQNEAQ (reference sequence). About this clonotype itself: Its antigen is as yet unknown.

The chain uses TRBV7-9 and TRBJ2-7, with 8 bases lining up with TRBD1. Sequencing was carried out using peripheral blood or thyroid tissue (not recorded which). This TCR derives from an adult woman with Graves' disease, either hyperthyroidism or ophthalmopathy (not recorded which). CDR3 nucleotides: TGTGCCAGCAGCTTATCGGACAGGGCCCACGAGCAGTACTTC. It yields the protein CASSLSDRAHEQYF.